This T cell receptor (beta chain) was identified in a study of CD8+ T cells in alopecia areata. Findings and limits, study-wide: Sequencing of scalp samples also captures resident alphabeta T cells of normal skin. Higher clonality than in normal scalp was seen in lesional scalp, especially alopecia totalis/universalis.

Isolated RNA was reverse transcribed into cDNA used as the sequencing template. Sequenced by immunoSEQ multiplex PCR; TCRdb stores in-frame clones only, minus some. The data hold under 150,000 clones, with less than 75% observed a single time. Trimming removed 5 bases at V and 4 bases at J, with 11 bases between. This CDR3 spans 13 amino acids. Germline assignment: CDR1 SEHNR and CDR2 FQNEAQ (reference sequence). Details on this clone: Antigen: not known.

Sorting from PBMCs produced CD4+ and CD8+ T cells. The receptor was derived from a human donor in good health. The specimen sequenced was CD8+ T cells sorted from blood. The gene calls are TRBV7-9 and TRBJ2-5, with D tentatively TRBD2 (5 bases). CDR3 in amino acids: CASSHVGGETQYF. In nucleotides, the CDR3 is TGTGCCAGCAGCCACGTTGGAGGAGAGACCCAGTACTTC.